This TCR beta chain was sequenced for a study of control samples from healthy donors and cancer patients. The CDR3 consists of 15 residues. V was pared by 0 bases and J by 7 bases, with 13 bases between. Germline CDR1 reads SGDLS; CDR2 reads YYNGEE. Profiling relied on immunoSEQ multiplex PCR, and the TCRdb table lists in-frame clones only, not all of them. This table holds around 78,000 clones, about 93% found once. The chain is built from TRBV9 and TRBJ2-2; TRBD2 might be the D (6 bases). This sequence originates from a woman between 18 and 29 years old in good health. Source material: blood. Here the CDR3 reads CASSVVPGVNGELFF. The CDR3 nucleotides are TGTGCCAGCAGCGTAGTTCCGGGAGTGAACGGGGAGCTGTTTTTT.